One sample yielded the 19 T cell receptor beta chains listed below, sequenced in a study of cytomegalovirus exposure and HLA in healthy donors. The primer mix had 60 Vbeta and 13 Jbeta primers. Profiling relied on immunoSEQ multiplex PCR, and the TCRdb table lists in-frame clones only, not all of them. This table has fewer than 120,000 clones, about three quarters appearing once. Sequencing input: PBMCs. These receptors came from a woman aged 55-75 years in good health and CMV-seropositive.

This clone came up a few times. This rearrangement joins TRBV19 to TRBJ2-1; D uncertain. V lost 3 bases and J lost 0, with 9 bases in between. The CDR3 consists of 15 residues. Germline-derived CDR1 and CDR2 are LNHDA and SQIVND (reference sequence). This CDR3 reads CASSIGAFSYNEQFF. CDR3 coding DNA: TGTGCCAGTAGTATCGGAGCCTTCTCCTACAATGAGCAGTTCTTC.

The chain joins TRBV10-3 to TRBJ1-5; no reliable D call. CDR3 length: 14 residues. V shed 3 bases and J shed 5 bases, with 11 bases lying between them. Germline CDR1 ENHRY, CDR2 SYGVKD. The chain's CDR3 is CAISDRGRDQPQHF. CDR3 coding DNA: TGTGCCATCAGTGACCGGGGTCGGGATCAGCCCCAGCATTTT.

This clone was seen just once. The CDR3 bases are TGTGCCAGCAGCCAAACACGAGGCGAGCAGTACTTC. Translating gives CASSQTRGEQYF. J is TRBJ2-5 and V is TRBV9; D is ambiguous. Matching the DNA end better, TRBJ2-7 makes the J call doubtful. Germline V gene lookup returns CDR1 SGDLS and CDR2 YYNGEE. The CDR3 is 12 residues long.

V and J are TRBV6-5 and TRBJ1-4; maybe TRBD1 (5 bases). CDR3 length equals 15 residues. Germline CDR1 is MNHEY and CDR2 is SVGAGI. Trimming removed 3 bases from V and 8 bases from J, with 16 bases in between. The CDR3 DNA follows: TGTGCCAGCAGTTATGGGACTGCTAAAGGGGAAAAACTGTTTTTT. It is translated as CASSYGTAKGEKLFF.

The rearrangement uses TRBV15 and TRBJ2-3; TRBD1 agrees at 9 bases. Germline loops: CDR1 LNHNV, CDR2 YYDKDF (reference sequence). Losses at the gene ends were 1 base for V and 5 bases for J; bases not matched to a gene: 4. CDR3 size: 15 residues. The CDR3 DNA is TGTGCCACCAGCAGAGCCGGGACAGGGCTAGATACGCAGTATTTT. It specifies CATSRAGTGLDTQYF.

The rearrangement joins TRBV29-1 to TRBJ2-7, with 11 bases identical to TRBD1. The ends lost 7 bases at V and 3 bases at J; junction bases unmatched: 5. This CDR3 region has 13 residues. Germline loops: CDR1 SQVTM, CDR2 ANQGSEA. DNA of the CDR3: TGCAGCGCCTCCGGGACAGGGGGCTACGAGCAGTACTTC. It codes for CSASGTGGYEQYF.

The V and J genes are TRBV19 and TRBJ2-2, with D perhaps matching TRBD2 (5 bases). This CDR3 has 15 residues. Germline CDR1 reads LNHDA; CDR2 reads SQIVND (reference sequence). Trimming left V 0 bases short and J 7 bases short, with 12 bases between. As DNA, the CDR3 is TGTGCCAGTAGTATAGAAGAGGGCGCGGTCGGGGAGCTGTTTTTT. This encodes CASSIEEGAVGELFF.

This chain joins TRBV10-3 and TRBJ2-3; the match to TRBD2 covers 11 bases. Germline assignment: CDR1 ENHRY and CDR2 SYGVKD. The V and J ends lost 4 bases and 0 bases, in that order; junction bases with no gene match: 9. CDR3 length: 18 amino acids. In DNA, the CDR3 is TGTGCCATCAGTGGCGCACCGGGACTAGCGGTTAGCACAGATACGCAGTATTTT. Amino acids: CAISGAPGLAVSTDTQYF.

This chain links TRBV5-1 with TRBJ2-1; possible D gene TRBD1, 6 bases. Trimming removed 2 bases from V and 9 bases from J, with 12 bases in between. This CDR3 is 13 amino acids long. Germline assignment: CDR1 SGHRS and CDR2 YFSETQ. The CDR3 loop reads CASSFTGISEQFF. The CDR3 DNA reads TGCGCCAGCAGCTTCACAGGGATCTCTGAGCAGTTCTTC.

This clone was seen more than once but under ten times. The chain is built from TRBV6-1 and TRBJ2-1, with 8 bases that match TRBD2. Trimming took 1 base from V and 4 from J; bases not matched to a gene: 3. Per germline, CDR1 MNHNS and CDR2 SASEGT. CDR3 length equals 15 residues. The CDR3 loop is CASSEEEREYNEQFF. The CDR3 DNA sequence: TGTGCCAGCAGTGAAGAGGAGCGGGAGTACAATGAGCAGTTCTTC.

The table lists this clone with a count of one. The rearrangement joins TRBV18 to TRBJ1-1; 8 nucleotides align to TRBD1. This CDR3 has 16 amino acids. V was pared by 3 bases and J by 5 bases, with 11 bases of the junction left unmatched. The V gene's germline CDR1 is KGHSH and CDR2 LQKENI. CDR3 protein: CASSPVSQGAGTEAFF. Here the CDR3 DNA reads TGTGCCAGCTCACCGGTTTCCCAGGGGGCAGGGACTGAAGCTTTCTTT.

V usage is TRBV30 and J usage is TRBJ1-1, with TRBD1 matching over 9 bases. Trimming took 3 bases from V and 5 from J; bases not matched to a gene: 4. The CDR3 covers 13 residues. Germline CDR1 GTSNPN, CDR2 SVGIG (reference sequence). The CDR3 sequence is CAWSKTGGTEAFF. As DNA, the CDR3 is TGTGCCTGGAGCAAGACAGGGGGGACTGAAGCTTTCTTT.

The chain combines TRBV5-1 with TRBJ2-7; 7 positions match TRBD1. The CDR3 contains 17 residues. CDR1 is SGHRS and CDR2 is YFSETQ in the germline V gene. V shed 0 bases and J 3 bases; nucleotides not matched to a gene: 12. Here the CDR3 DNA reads TGCGCCAGCAGCTTGGCAGGGCCAGGGGGAATAGACTACGAGCAGTACTTC. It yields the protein CASSLAGPGGIDYEQYF.

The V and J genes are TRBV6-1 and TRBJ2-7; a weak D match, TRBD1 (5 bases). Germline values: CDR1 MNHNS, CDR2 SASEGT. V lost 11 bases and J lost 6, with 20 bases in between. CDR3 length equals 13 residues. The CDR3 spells CAVRQDTASEQYF. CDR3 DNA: TGTGCCGTACGGCAGGACACCGCCTCCGAGCAGTACTTC.

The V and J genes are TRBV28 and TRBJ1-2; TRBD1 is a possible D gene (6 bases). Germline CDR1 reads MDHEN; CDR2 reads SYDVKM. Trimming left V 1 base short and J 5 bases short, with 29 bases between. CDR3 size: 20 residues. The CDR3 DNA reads TGTGCCAGCAGTTTATATGATAAATCAGGGGCGAAAGAGGGCATATATGGCTACACCTTC. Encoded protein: CASSLYDKSGAKEGIYGYTF.

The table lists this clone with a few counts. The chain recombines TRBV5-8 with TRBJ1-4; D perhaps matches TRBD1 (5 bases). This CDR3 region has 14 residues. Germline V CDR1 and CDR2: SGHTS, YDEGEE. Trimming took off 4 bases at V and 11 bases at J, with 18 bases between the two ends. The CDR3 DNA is TGTGCCAGCAGCGTTGGGCAGGGAGGCGCTAAACTGTTTTTT. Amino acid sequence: CASSVGQGGAKLFF.

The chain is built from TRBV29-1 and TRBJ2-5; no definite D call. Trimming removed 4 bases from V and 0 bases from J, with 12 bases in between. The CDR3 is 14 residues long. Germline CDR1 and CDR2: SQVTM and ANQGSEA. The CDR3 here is CSVVFGTYQETQYF. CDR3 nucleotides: TGCAGCGTTGTTTTTGGTACTTACCAAGAGACCCAGTACTTC.

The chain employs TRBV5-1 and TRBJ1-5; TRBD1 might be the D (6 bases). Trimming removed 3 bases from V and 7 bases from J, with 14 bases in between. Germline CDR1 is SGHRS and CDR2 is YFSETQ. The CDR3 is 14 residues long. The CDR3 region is CASSSRGGAQPQHF. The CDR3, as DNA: TGCGCCAGCAGCTCGCGAGGGGGAGCCCAGCCCCAGCATTTT. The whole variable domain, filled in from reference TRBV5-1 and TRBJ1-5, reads KAGVTQTPRYLIKTRGQQVTLSCSPISGHRSVSWYQQTPGQGLQFLFEYFSETQRNKGNFPGRFSGRQFSNSRSEMNVSTLELGDSALYLCASSSRGGAQPQHFGDGTRLSIL.

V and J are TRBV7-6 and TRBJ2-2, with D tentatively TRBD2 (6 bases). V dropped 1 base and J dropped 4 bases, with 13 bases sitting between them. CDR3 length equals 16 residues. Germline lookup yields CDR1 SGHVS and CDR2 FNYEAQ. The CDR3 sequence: CASSLGSGVPTGELFF. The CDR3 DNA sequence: TGTGCCAGCAGCTTAGGCTCGGGAGTCCCCACCGGGGAGCTGTTTTTT. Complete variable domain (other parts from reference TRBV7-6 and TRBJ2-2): GAGVSQSPRYKVTKRGQDVALRCDPISGHVSLYWYRQALGQGPEFLTYFNYEAQQDKSGLPNDRFSAERPEGSISTLTIQRTEQRDSAMYRCASSLGSGVPTGELFFGEGSRLTVL.